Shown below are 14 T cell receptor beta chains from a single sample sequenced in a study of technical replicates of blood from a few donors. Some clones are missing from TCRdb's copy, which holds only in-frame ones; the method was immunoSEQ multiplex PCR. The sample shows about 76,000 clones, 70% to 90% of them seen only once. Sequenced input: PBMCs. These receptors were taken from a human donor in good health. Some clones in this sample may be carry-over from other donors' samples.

The CDR3 spells CASSPLGQVSSYEQYF. The CDR3, as DNA: TGTGCCAGCAGTCCGTTGGGACAGGTCAGCTCCTACGAGCAGTACTTC. V is TRBV27 and J is TRBJ2-7; 8 nucleotides match TRBD1. CDR3 size: 16 residues. Germline lookup yields CDR1 MNHEY and CDR2 SMNVEV (reference sequence). V lost 5 bases to trimming and J lost 0 bases; unmatched junction nucleotides: 9.

This CDR3 reads CASSLEGQDISPLHF. The CDR3 DNA sequence: TGCGCCAGCAGCTTGGAGGGACAAGATATTTCACCCCTCCACTTT. The rearrangement links TRBV5-1 to TRBJ1-6; D is perhaps TRBD1 (6 bases). V shed 0 bases and J shed 9 bases, with 13 bases lying between them. From germline, CDR1 is SGHRS and CDR2 YFSETQ. This CDR3 comprises 15 residues. Drawing the rest from reference TRBV5-1 and TRBJ1-6, the complete variable domain is KAGVTQTPRYLIKTRGQQVTLSCSPISGHRSVSWYQQTPGQGLQFLFEYFSETQRNKGNFPGRFSGRQFSNSRSEMNVSTLELGDSALYLCASSLEGQDISPLHFGNGTRLTVT.

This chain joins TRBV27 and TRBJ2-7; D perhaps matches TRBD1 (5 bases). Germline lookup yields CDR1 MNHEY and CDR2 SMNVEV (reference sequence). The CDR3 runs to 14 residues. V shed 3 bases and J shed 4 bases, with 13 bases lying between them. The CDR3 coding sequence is TGTGCCAGCAGTTTGGGGCCGATCGGGTACGAGCAGTACTTC. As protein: CASSLGPIGYEQYF.

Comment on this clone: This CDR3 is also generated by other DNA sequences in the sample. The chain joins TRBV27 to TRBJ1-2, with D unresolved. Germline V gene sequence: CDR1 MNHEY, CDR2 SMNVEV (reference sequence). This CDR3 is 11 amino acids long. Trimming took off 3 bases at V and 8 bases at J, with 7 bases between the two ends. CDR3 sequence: CASSFRIGYTF. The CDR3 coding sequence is TGTGCCAGCAGTTTCAGAATAGGCTACACCTTC.

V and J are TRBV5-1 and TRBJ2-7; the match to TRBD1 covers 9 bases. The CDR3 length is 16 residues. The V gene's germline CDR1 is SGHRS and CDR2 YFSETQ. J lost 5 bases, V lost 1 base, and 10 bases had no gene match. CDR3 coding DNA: TGCGCCAGCAGCTTGAATCCCGGGACAGGGAATAACGAGCAGTACTTC. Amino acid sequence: CASSLNPGTGNNEQYF.

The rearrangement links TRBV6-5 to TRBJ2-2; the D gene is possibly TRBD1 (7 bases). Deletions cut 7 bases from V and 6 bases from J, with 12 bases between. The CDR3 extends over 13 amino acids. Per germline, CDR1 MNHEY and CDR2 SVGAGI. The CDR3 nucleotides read TGTGCCAGCAAAGACAGGGAGGCCGGGGAGCTGTTTTTT. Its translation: CASKDREAGELFF.

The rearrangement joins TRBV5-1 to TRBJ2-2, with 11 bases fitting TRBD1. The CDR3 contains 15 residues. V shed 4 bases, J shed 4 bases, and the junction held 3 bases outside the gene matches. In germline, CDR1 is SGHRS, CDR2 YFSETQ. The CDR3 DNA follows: TGCGCCAGCAGCCGCGGGACAGGGGGCACCGGGGAGCTGTTTTTT. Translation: CASSRGTGGTGELFF.

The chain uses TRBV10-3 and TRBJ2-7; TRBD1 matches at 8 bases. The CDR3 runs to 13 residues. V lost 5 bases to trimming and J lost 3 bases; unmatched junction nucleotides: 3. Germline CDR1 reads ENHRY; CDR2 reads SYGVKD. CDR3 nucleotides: TGTGCCATCAGTTCAGGGGGCGGCTACGAGCAGTACTTC. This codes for CAISSGGGYEQYF.

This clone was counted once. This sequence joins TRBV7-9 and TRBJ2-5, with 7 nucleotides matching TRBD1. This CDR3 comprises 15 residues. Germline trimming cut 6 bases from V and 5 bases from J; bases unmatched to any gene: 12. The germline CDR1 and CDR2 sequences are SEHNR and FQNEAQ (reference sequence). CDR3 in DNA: TGTGCCAGCAGAGACCGGGACAGAGCTGGGGAGACCCAGTACTTC. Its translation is CASRDRDRAGETQYF.

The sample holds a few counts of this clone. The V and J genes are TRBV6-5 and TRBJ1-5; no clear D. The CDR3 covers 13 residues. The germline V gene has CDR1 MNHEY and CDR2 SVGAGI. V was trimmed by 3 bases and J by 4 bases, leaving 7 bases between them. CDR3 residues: CASSYSVNQPQHF. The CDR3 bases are TGTGCCAGCAGTTATTCTGTAAATCAGCCCCAGCATTTT.

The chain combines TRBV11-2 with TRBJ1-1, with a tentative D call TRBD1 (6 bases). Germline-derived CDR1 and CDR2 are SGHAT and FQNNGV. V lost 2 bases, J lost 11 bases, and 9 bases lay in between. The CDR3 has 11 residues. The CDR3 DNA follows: TGTGCCAGCAGCTTAACAGGGTTCGCTTTCTTT. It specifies CASSLTGFAFF. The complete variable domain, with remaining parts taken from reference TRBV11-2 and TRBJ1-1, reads EAGVAQSPRYKIIEKRQSVAFWCNPISGHATLYWYQQILGQGPKLLIQFQNNGVVDDSQLPKDRFSAERLKGVDSTLKIQPAKLEDSAVYLCASSLTGFAFFGQGTRLTVV.

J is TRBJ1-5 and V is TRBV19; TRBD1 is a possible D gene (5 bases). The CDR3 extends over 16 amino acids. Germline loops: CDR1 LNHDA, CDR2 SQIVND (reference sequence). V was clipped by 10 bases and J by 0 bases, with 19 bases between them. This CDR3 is CATQSLGDYSNQPQHF. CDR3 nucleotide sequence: TGTGCCACCCAGTCCTTAGGGGATTATAGCAATCAGCCCCAGCATTTT. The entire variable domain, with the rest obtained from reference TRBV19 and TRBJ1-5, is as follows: DGGITQSPKYLFRKEGQNVTLSCEQNLNHDAMYWYRQDPGQGLRLIYYSQIVNDFQKGDIAEGYSVSREKKESFPLTVTSAQKNPTAFYLCATQSLGDYSNQPQHFGDGTRLSIL.

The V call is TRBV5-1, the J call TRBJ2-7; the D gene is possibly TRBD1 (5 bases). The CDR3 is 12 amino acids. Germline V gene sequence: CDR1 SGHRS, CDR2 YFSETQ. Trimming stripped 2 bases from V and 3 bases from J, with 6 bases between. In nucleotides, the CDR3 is TGCGCCAGCAGCTTAAGGGGCTACGAGCAGTACTTC. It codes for CASSLRGYEQYF.

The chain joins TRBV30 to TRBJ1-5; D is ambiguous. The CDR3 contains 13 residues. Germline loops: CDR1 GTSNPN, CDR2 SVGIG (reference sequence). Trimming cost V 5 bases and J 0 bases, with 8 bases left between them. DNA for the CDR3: TGTGCCTGGGCACAGCATAGCAATCAGCCCCAGCATTTT. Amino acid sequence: CAWAQHSNQPQHF.